This section outlines one T cell receptor (beta chain) sequence together with its context. What it recognizes is unknown. With a much larger clone just one base away, this may be a read error. This record belongs to a study of early T cells in non-severe SARS-CoV-2 infection. Study results and limitations: Matching results from VDJdb favored anti-spike CD8 responses, leaving private and CD4 specificities undetected.

Trimming took 3 bases from V and 7 from J, leaving 19 bases between them. The CDR3 runs 15 residues. Individual cDNA molecules were tagged with unique molecular identifiers. TCRdb processed the 5' RACE reads anew with MiXCR; each CDR3 protein has one entry. This table has under 95,000 distinct CDR3 sequences, approximately 12% appearing once. This clonotype was obtained from an adult who was a healthcare worker with PCR-confirmed SARS-CoV-2 infection or an uninfected control (not recorded which). The chain recombines TRBV12-3 or TRBV12-4 with TRBJ2-7; maybe TRBD1 (5 bases). The sequenced sample consisted of whole blood. CDR3 loop: CASSLTWTRGDEQYF. The CDR3 DNA follows: TGTGCCAGCAGTTTGACCTGGACAAGGGGCGATGAGCAGTACTTC.